This T cell receptor beta chain derives from a study of T cells in Graves' hyperthyroidism and ophthalmopathy. This CDR3 region has 16 residues. The V gene end was trimmed by 3 bases and the J gene end by 5 bases; junction bases not matched to a gene: 9. CDR1 and CDR2 from the germline V gene are SGHTA and FQGNSA. This clonotype was seen repeatedly, ten times or more. The TCR beta CDR3 regions underwent amplification using RNA transcripts as the source. During a first-round RT-PCR of the TCR CDR3, the HTBI primer set was used. One entry per CDR3 protein, called by TCRdb with MiXCR from the multiplex PCR reads. In the table there are about 600,000 distinct CDR3 sequences, about 14% of which are singletons.

V is TRBV7-2 and J is TRBJ2-4, with 8 positions matching TRBD2. The sequenced sample consisted of blood. This sequence was found in a woman aged 18-35 years with Graves' ophthalmopathy. CDR3 bases: TGTGCCAGCAGCTTCCAGTCGGGAGGGCTACAAAACATTCAGTACTTC. Protein sequence: CASSFQSGGLQNIQYF.